The rows below give T cell receptor beta chains drawn from one sample of a study of blood T cells in healthy people across ages. MiXCR, applied by TCRdb to the 5' RACE reads, yields one record per CDR3 protein. This sample carries around 600,000 distinct CDR3 sequences, more than 45% of them seen once, and the ten largest clones take about 26%. Input material: blood. These receptors all come from a man aged 80 or over in good health. Each CDR3 is given with its conserved first and last residue. D genes are given only for firm matches.

v_call: TRBV7-3
d_call: -
j_call: TRBJ2-1
cdr3_aa: CASSLVGTAYNEQFF

v_call: TRBV6-5
d_call: -
j_call: TRBJ2-1
cdr3_aa: CAGSLSGTSTIEQFF

v_call: TRBV7-2
d_call: TRBD1
j_call: TRBJ2-1
cdr3_aa: CASSLRQGGEQFF

v_call: TRBV27
d_call: -
j_call: TRBJ2-1
cdr3_aa: CASSYGMGPPINEQFF

v_call: TRBV7-2
d_call: TRBD2
j_call: TRBJ2-3
cdr3_aa: CASSLVGLAGGTSTDTQYF

v_call: TRBV7-2
d_call: TRBD1
j_call: TRBJ1-2
cdr3_aa: CASSLDMGGTGKSGYTF

v_call: TRBV5-1
d_call: -
j_call: TRBJ1-6
cdr3_aa: CASREGVRDSPLHF

v_call: TRBV28
d_call: -
j_call: TRBJ2-1
cdr3_aa: CASFPSGTLRSYNEQFF

v_call: TRBV11-2
d_call: -
j_call: TRBJ1-1
cdr3_aa: CASSPYGEAFF

v_call: TRBV7-2
d_call: -
j_call: TRBJ2-7
cdr3_aa: CASSLAGNDFLYEQYF

v_call: TRBV5-1
d_call: -
j_call: TRBJ1-1
cdr3_aa: CASVGGVGSEAFF

v_call: TRBV13
d_call: -
j_call: TRBJ2-7
cdr3_aa: CASSLSRDGSDEQYF

v_call: TRBV20-1
d_call: -
j_call: TRBJ2-3
cdr3_aa: CSASRSLTDTQYF

v_call: TRBV18
d_call: -
j_call: TRBJ2-7
cdr3_aa: CASSQQTSDDEQYF

v_call: TRBV29-1
d_call: -
j_call: TRBJ2-3
cdr3_aa: CSVDGFGADTQYF

v_call: TRBV27
d_call: TRBD2
j_call: TRBJ2-1
cdr3_aa: CASSKGTSGGLYEQFF

v_call: TRBV12-3/TRBV12-4
d_call: -
j_call: TRBJ2-1
cdr3_aa: CASRGDRPLNEQFF

v_call: TRBV4-2
d_call: TRBD2
j_call: TRBJ2-1
cdr3_aa: CASTGVLAGAYNEQFF

v_call: TRBV11-2
d_call: -
j_call: TRBJ2-2
cdr3_aa: CASSLWASQRTGELFF

v_call: TRBV13
d_call: -
j_call: TRBJ2-3
cdr3_aa: CASSANLGDTQYF

v_call: TRBV6-6
d_call: -
j_call: TRBJ2-3
cdr3_aa: CASSSTGRGHTDTQYF

v_call: TRBV3-1
d_call: -
j_call: TRBJ1-1
cdr3_aa: CASSRSASPAEAFF

v_call: TRBV12-3/TRBV12-4
d_call: -
j_call: TRBJ2-7
cdr3_aa: CASSPSGRQDSYEQYF

v_call: TRBV20-1
d_call: -
j_call: TRBJ1-4
cdr3_aa: CSARAGFSEKLFF

v_call: TRBV28
d_call: -
j_call: TRBJ2-1
cdr3_aa: CASRAVYNEQFF

v_call: TRBV2
d_call: -
j_call: TRBJ2-7
cdr3_aa: CASIEGLPKGHEQYF

v_call: TRBV6-1
d_call: -
j_call: TRBJ2-5
cdr3_aa: CASISWGAVYF

v_call: TRBV7-2
d_call: -
j_call: TRBJ1-2
cdr3_aa: CASSLTLNYGYTF

v_call: TRBV6-2/TRBV6-3
d_call: TRBD2
j_call: TRBJ2-1
cdr3_aa: CASSSTLAGGPPYNEQFF

v_call: TRBV4-2
d_call: -
j_call: TRBJ2-7
cdr3_aa: CASSQEMGEFREQYF

v_call: TRBV20-1
d_call: -
j_call: TRBJ1-5
cdr3_aa: CSAIIPQGHQPQHF

v_call: TRBV7-9
d_call: -
j_call: TRBJ2-2
cdr3_aa: CASSLNGGRPTGELFF

v_call: TRBV20-1
d_call: -
j_call: TRBJ2-5
cdr3_aa: CSASLGEKQYF

v_call: TRBV5-1
d_call: TRBD1
j_call: -
cdr3_aa: CASSLGQGAYHEQYF

v_call: TRBV7-3
d_call: TRBD1
j_call: TRBJ2-3
cdr3_aa: CASSPGQGHTDTQYF

v_call: TRBV14
d_call: TRBD1
j_call: TRBJ1-2
cdr3_aa: CASSQQDRGYRGYTF

v_call: TRBV3-1
d_call: -
j_call: TRBJ2-1
cdr3_aa: CASSASLGSYNEQFF

v_call: TRBV5-1
d_call: -
j_call: TRBJ2-5
cdr3_aa: CASSFSQRGETQYF

v_call: TRBV9
d_call: TRBD2
j_call: TRBJ2-3
cdr3_aa: CASSSRTSRDTQYF

v_call: TRBV9
d_call: TRBD1
j_call: TRBJ2-7
cdr3_aa: CASSPIASGGAYEQYF

v_call: TRBV7-9
d_call: TRBD2
j_call: TRBJ2-5
cdr3_aa: CASARLAGRGEQYF

v_call: TRBV20-1
d_call: -
j_call: TRBJ2-3
cdr3_aa: CSARPLGLRTDTQYF

v_call: TRBV7-2
d_call: TRBD2
j_call: TRBJ2-7
cdr3_aa: CASSYSGLSYEQYF